This TCR beta chain was captured by sequencing in a study of Ad26.COV2.S vaccination and SARS-CoV-2 variants. Only in-frame clones appear in the TCRdb table, and some are missing; sequencing was by immunoSEQ multiplex PCR. Here the sample spans about 420,000 clones, around 87% being singletons. With 5 bases clipped from V and 4 bases from J, the junction kept 8 bases outside the gene matches. Germline V gene data show CDR1 as LNHDA and CDR2 as SQIVND (reference sequence). The CDR3 is 15 amino acids. The sample's treatment: 15 to 20 received Ad26.COV2.S at low or high dose, single or two shots; 5 received placebo; per-sample allocation not given. Day 63 after the first vaccine or placebo injection was the time point for sampling.

This TCR derives from a person aged 18-60 years who received the Ad26.COV2.S COVID-19 vaccine or a placebo. The rearrangement uses TRBV19 and TRBJ1-5, with 7 bases aligning to TRBD1. The specimen comprised peripheral blood, sampled in a trial of Ad26.COV2.S vaccine versus placebo. CDR3 nucleotides: TGTGCCAGTAGTCTTCTGACAGGGTGGAATCAGCCCCAGCATTTT. Its translation: CASSLLTGWNQPQHF.